One and the same sample provided the 18 T cell receptor beta chains below, sequenced in a study of regulatory T cells in long-lasting Graves disease. CDR3 regions were amplified by Arm-PCR using iRepertoire HTBI primers to build TCR beta libraries. Each CDR3 protein gets one entry after TCRdb re-called the multiplex PCR reads with MiXCR. The sample carries 530,000 or so distinct CDR3 sequences, about 15% recorded once. The time point denotes: newly diagnosed GD, antithyroid drugs for less than 3 months. Making the TCR library involved RNA that had been extracted from PBMCs. This sample also appeared in a second study, on T cells in Graves' hyperthyroidism and ophthalmopathy.

The sample in question was peripheral blood mononuclear cells (PBMCs), obtained at new diagnosis, from a patient treated with antithyroid drugs. The receptors shown here come from a man aged 18 to 29 with Graves disease.

The chain has TRBV11-3 and TRBJ2-1, with unresolved D. The V gene's germline CDR1 is SGHNT and CDR2 YENEEA. V shed 5 bases and J shed 0 bases, with 14 bases lying between them. The CDR3 extends over 16 amino acids. The CDR3 is CASSHLPLSSYNEQFF. The CDR3 nucleotides are TGTGCCAGCAGCCACCTCCCCCTTAGCTCCTACAATGAGCAGTTCTTC. The entire variable domain, with the rest obtained from reference TRBV11-3 and TRBJ2-1, is as follows: EAGVVQSPRYKIIEKKQPVAFWCNPISGHNTLYWYLQNLGQGPELLIRYENEEAVDDSQLPKDRFSAERLKGVDSTLKIQPAELGDSAVYLCASSHLPLSSYNEQFFGPGTRLTVL.

This chain connects TRBV4-1 to TRBJ1-1; D gene ambiguous. Trimming pared 1 base from V and 1 base from J, leaving 10 bases between. This CDR3 contains 15 residues. CDR1 and CDR2 from the germline V gene are MGHRA and YSYEKL. CDR3 nucleotides: TGCGCCAGCAGCCAAGTTGTTTTGGGGAACACTGAAGCTTTCTTT. Protein product: CASSQVVLGNTEAFF.

This chain uses TRBV5-4 with TRBJ2-3, with a weak D call TRBD1 (6 bases). Germline V gives CDR1 SGHNT, CDR2 YYREEE (reference sequence). The CDR3 contains 16 residues. V gave up 1 base and J gave up 2 bases, with 14 bases separating them. CDR3 bases: TGTGCCAGCAGCTTGATGAACCGACAGGACACAGATACGCAGTATTTT. It codes for CASSLMNRQDTDTQYF.

The table lists this clonotype with a few counts. This chain joins TRBV2 and TRBJ2-7; D is uncertain. The V end lost 1 base, the J end lost 4 bases, and 14 bases lay between the germline ends. Germline lookup yields CDR1 SNHLY and CDR2 FYNNEI. CDR3 length equals 15 residues. The CDR3 nucleotides read TGTGCCAGCAGTGAAGGGGTCGGTTTAGCTTACGAGCAGTACTTC. Its translation: CASSEGVGLAYEQYF.

V gene TRBV7-9 combines with J gene TRBJ2-2, with a tentative D call TRBD2 (5 bases). CDR1 is SEHNR, CDR2 FQNEAQ, per germline (reference sequence). CDR3 length: 15 residues. V dropped 4 bases and J dropped 3 bases, with 12 bases sitting between them. The CDR3 coding sequence is TGTGCCAGCAGCTCAGGAGGCGATCACACCGGGGAGCTGTTTTTT. Translating gives CASSSGGDHTGELFF.

In its sample, this clonotype was seen many times. The chain carries TRBV11-2 and TRBJ2-1; TRBD2 might be the D (6 bases). V was trimmed by 0 bases and J by 4 bases, leaving 19 bases between them. The CDR3 covers 18 residues. Germline values: CDR1 SGHAT, CDR2 FQNNGV. The CDR3 here is CASSLDQPGALFYNEQFF. The CDR3 nucleotides are TGTGCCAGCAGCTTAGATCAGCCGGGAGCCCTCTTTTACAATGAGCAGTTCTTC.

In its sample, this clonotype was seen many times. The chain is built from TRBV3-1 and TRBJ2-3; no clear D. The CDR3 spans 14 residues. The germline gives CDR1 LGHDT, CDR2 YNNKEL (reference sequence). Trimming took 4 bases from V and 0 from J, leaving 8 bases between them. CDR3 in amino acids: CASSLSPSTDTQYF. The CDR3 DNA reads as TGTGCCAGCAGCCTCAGTCCCAGCACAGATACGCAGTATTTT.

This clonotype has only a few counts. The chain links TRBV25-1 to TRBJ1-4; weak D call: TRBD1 (5 bases). CDR1 and CDR2 (germline): MGHDK, SYGVNS. Trimming took off 7 bases at V and 8 bases at J, with 17 bases between the two ends. There are 14 residues in the CDR3. CDR3 nucleotide sequence: TGTGCCAGCACGGGGACCGGGGGAGGAGAAAAACTGTTTTTT. Protein product: CASTGTGGGEKLFF. The whole variable domain, filled in from reference TRBV25-1 and TRBJ1-4, reads EADIYQTPRYLVIGTGKKITLECSQTMGHDKMYWYQQDPGMELHLIHYSYGVNSTEKGDLSSESTVSRIRTEHFPLTLESARPSHTSQYLCASTGTGGGEKLFFGSGTQLSVL.

This sequence joins TRBV20-1 and TRBJ1-5; no firm D call. This CDR3 spans 13 amino acids. Between the trimmed V and J ends, which lost 8 bases and 7 bases, there was a span of 18 bases. The germline V gene encodes CDR1 DFQATT and CDR2 SNEGSKA (reference sequence). The CDR3 bases are TGCAGTACTGGCCGGACTTTGGACCAGCCCCAGCATTTT. It codes for CSTGRTLDQPQHF.

Ten or more counts support this clonotype. The chain employs TRBV11-2 and TRBJ2-3; D is ambiguous. Germline V gene sequence: CDR1 SGHAT, CDR2 FQNNGV. Trimming removed 4 bases from V and 6 bases from J, with 8 bases in between. This CDR3 comprises 12 residues. DNA for the CDR3: TGTGCCAGCAGCTCAAGTAGGGATACGCAGTATTTT. It translates to CASSSSRDTQYF.

At least ten counts were recorded for this clonotype. This rearrangement joins TRBV28 to TRBJ2-3, with D hard to call. The germline CDR1 and CDR2 sequences are MDHEN and SYDVKM. This CDR3 is 14 amino acids long. V lost 10 bases to trimming and J lost 2 bases, with 16 bases between them. CDR3 nucleotide sequence: TGTGCCACCAGCAGGAGTCCGTACACAGATACGCAGTATTTT. It is translated as CATSRSPYTDTQYF.

This clonotype came up many times. This chain joins TRBV5-1 and TRBJ2-7; TRBD1 aligns across 9 bases. The trim removed 4 bases at V and 7 bases at J, leaving 12 bases unmatched. Germline CDR1 reads SGHRS; CDR2 reads YFSETQ. This CDR3 region has 15 residues. The CDR3 coding sequence is TGCGCCAGCAGCAGGACGACAGGGGGGACGAGGGAGCAGTACTTC. This encodes CASSRTTGGTREQYF.

This clonotype appeared a single time. The genes are TRBV20-1 and TRBJ2-4; D tentatively fits TRBD1 or TRBD2 (5 bases each). The germline V and J ends were trimmed by 6 bases and 0 bases, with 18 bases remaining between them. The CDR3 has 16 residues. CDR1 is DFQATT and CDR2 is SNEGSKA in the germline V gene (reference sequence). The CDR3 DNA sequence: TGCAGTGCGGATTCCGGGACGACAAGAGCCAAAAACATTCAGTACTTC. This translates into CSADSGTTRAKNIQYF.

In this sample, this clonotype turned up many times. This chain connects TRBV12-3 or TRBV12-4 to TRBJ1-2, with a tentative D call TRBD1 (5 bases). CDR3 length: 13 amino acids. The V end was cut by 1 base, the J end by 8 bases, with 11 bases between. CDR3 sequence (DNA): TGTGCCAGCAGTTTAGGACAGTTAGACGGCTACACCTTC. Protein product: CASSLGQLDGYTF.

This clonotype has a count of ten or more. The chain recombines TRBV28 with TRBJ1-5; D possibly corresponds to TRBD1 (6 bases). In germline, CDR1 is MDHEN, CDR2 SYDVKM. Between the trimmed V and J ends, which lost 7 bases and 3 bases, there was a span of 16 bases. This CDR3 region has 15 residues. The CDR3 nucleotides read TGTGCCAGCACCACCCCGGGGGGGGCCAATCAGCCCCAGCATTTT. Its translation: CASTTPGGANQPQHF.

This clonotype was found a few times. The chain is built from TRBV20-1 and TRBJ2-2; D might be TRBD1 (6 bases). This CDR3 region has 15 residues. Germline lookup yields CDR1 DFQATT and CDR2 SNEGSKA (reference sequence). V lost 3 bases and J 4 bases, leaving 15 bases between the germline ends. The CDR3 DNA is TGCAGTGCTAGGGACAGTCGTTGGGGCACCGGGGAGCTGTTTTTT. It specifies CSARDSRWGTGELFF.

This clonotype has at least ten counts. The chain recombines TRBV28 with TRBJ2-7; D is unresolved. This CDR3 is 13 amino acids long. V lost 5 bases to trimming and J lost 4 bases, with 12 bases between them. Per germline, CDR1 MDHEN and CDR2 SYDVKM. The CDR3 bases are TGTGCCAGCAGTCCACCCCCAAGTTACGAGCAGTACTTC. This gives the protein CASSPPPSYEQYF.

This clonotype came up many times. The rearrangement links TRBV7-9 to TRBJ2-7; TRBD2 aligns across 10 bases. V was clipped by 8 bases and J by 4 bases; unmatched bases: 5. The CDR3 runs to 13 residues. Germline assignment: CDR1 SEHNR and CDR2 FQNEAQ (reference sequence). CDR3 in amino acids: CASSLAGEYEQYF. Here the CDR3 DNA reads TGTGCCAGCTCCCTAGCGGGAGAATACGAGCAGTACTTC.